The entry below describes one TCR beta chain. The antigen is undetermined. The CDR3 contains 15 residues. Germline-derived CDR1 and CDR2 are MGHRA and YSYEKL. Trimming removed 0 bases at V and 7 bases at J, with 14 bases between. Method: immunoSEQ multiplex PCR; TCRdb's copy keeps in-frame clones and lacks some. The profile shows some 28,000 clones, 70% to 90% of them singletons. Time point denoted: newly diagnosed, previously untreated cHL patient sample. The authors purified CD4+ T cells from thawed PBMCs by magnetic negative selection. This entry is derived from a study of PD-1 blockade in classical Hodgkin lymphoma. Study-wide results and limits: There remain no defined causes for the repertoire differences, which possibly reflect disease activity or prior therapy.

Input material: CD4+ T cells from blood. This receptor was taken from a human donor with classical Hodgkin lymphoma. The genes are TRBV4-1 and TRBJ2-3; D unresolved. CDR3 loop: CASSQDSLVMNTQYF. In DNA form, the CDR3 reads TGCGCCAGCAGCCAAGATAGCCTAGTGATGAATACGCAGTATTTT.